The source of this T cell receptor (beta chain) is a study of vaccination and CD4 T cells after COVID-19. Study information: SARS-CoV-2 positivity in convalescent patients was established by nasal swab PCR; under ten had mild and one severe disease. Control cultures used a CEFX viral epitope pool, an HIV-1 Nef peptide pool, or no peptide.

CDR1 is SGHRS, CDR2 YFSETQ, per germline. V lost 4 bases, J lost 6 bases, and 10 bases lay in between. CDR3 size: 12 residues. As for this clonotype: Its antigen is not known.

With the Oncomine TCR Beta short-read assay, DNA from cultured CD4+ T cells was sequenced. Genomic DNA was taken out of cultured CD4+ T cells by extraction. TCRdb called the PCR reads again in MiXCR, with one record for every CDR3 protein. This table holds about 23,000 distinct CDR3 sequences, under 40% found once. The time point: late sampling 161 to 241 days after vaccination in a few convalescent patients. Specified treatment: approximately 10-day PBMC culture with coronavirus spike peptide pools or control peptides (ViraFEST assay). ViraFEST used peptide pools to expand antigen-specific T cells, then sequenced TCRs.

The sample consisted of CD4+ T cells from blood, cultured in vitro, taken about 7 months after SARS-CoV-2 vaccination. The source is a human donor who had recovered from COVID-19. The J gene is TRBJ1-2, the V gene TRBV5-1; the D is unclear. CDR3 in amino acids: CASSRTLDGYTF. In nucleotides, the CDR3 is TGCGCCAGCAGCCGGACCCTGGATGGCTACACCTTC.